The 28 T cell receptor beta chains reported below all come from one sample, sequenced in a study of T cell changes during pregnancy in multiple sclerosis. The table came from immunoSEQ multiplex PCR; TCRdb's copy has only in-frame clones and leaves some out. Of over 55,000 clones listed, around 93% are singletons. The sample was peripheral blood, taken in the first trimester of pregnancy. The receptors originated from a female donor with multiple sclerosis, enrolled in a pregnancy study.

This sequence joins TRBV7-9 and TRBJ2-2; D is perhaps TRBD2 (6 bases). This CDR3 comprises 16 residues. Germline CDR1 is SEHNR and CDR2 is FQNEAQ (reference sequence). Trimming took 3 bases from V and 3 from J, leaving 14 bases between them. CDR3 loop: CASSFGAGFYTGELFF. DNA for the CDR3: TGTGCCAGCAGCTTTGGGGCGGGATTTTACACCGGGGAGCTGTTTTTT.

CDR3 nucleotides: TGTGCCAGCATGGGAGTGCGGGAGGGCCGGACAGATACGCAGTATTTT. Amino acid sequence: CASMGVREGRTDTQYF. This sequence joins TRBV28 and TRBJ2-3; 9 positions match TRBD2. CDR1 and CDR2 from the germline V gene are MDHEN and SYDVKM. Unmatched junction bases numbered 11, after V lost 7 bases and J lost 3 bases. This CDR3 is built from 16 residues.

The CDR3 here is CASSHRGANIQYF. DNA for the CDR3: TGCGCCAGCAGCCATCGGGGGGCCAACATTCAGTACTTC. V and J are TRBV4-3 and TRBJ2-4, with a weak D call TRBD2 (7 bases). The V end lost 3 bases, the J end lost 7 bases, and 10 bases lay between the germline ends. The length of the CDR3 is 13 residues. Germline CDR1 is LGHNA and CDR2 is YSLEER.

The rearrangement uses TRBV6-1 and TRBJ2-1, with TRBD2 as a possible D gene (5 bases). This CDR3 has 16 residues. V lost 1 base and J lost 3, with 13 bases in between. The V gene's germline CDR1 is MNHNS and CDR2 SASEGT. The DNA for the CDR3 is TGTGCCAGCAGTGAAGGTGGGCTAGCTATCTACAATGAGCAGTTCTTC. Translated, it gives CASSEGGLAIYNEQFF.

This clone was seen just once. In DNA form, the CDR3 reads TGTGCCAGCAGCCAACCCTCTAGCGGGAGGGGCAATGAGCAGTTCTTC. Amino acids: CASSQPSSGRGNEQFF. The rearrangement joins TRBV4-2 to TRBJ2-1; 12 nucleotides align to TRBD2. The V gene end was trimmed by 2 bases and the J gene end by 6 bases; junction bases not matched to a gene: 5. Per germline, CDR1 LGHNA and CDR2 YNFKEQ. This CDR3 is built from 16 residues.

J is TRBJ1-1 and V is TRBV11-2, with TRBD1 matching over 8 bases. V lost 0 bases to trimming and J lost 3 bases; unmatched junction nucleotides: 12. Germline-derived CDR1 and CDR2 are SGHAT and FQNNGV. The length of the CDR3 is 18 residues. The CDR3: CASSLDDRGGRRDTEAFF. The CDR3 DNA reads TGTGCCAGCAGCTTAGACGACAGGGGCGGAAGGAGGGACACTGAAGCTTTCTTT. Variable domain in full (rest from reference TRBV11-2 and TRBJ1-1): EAGVAQSPRYKIIEKRQSVAFWCNPISGHATLYWYQQILGQGPKLLIQFQNNGVVDDSQLPKDRFSAERLKGVDSTLKIQPAKLEDSAVYLCASSLDDRGGRRDTEAFFGQGTRLTVV.

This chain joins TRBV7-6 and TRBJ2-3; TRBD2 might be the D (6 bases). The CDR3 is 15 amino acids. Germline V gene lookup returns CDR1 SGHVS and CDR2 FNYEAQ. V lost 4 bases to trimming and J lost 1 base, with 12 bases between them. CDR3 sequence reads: CASSYWASGTDTQYF. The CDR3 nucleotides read TGTGCCAGCAGCTATTGGGCTAGCGGCACAGATACGCAGTATTTT.

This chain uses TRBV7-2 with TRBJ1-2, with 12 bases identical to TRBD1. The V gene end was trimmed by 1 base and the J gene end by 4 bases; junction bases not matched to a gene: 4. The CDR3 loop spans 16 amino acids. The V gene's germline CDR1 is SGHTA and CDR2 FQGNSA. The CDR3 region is CASSLEGTGGGYGYTF. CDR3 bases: TGTGCCAGCAGCTTAGAGGGGACAGGGGGCGGCTATGGCTACACCTTC.

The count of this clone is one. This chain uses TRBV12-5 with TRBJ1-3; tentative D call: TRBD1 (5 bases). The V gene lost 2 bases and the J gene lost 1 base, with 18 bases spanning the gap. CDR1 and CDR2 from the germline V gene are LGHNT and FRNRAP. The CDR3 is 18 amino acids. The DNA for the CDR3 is TGTGCTAGTGGTTTGAGGGCAGGGTTAGGTTTATCTGGAAACACCATATATTTT. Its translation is CASGLRAGLGLSGNTIYF.

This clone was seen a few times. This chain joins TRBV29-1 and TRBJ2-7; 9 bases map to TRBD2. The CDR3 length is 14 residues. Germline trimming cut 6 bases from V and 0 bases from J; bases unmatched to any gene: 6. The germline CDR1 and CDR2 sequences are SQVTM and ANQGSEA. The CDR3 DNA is TGCAGCGTGGCCTATAGCGGGAGCTCCTACGAGCAGTACTTC. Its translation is CSVAYSGSSYEQYF.

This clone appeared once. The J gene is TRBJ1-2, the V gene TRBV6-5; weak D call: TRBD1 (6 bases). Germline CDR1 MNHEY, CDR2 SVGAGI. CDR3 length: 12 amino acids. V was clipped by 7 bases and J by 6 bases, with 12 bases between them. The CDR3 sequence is CASTSGAHGYTF. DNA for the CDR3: TGTGCCAGCACATCAGGGGCCCATGGCTACACCTTC.

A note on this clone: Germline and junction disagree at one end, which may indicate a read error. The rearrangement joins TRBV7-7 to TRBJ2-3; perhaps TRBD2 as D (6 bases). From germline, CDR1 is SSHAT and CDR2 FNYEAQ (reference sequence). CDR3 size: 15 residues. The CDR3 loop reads CASSLRADRGGSQYF. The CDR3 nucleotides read TGTGCTAGCAGCTTAAGGGCAGATCGGGGAGGTTCGCAGTATTTT. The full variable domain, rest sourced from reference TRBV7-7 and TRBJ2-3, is GAGVSQSPRYKVTKRGQDVTLRCDPISSHATLYWYQQALGQGPEFLTYFNYEAQPDKSGLPSDRFSAERPEGSISTLTIQRTEQRDSAMYRCASSLRADRGGSQYFGPGTRLTVL.

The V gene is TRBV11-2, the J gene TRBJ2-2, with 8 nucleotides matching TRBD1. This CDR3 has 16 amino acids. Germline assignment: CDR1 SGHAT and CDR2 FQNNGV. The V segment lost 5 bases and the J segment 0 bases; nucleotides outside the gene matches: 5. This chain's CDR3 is CASSITTGANTGELFF. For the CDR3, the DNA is TGTGCCAGCAGCATAACGACAGGGGCGAACACCGGGGAGCTGTTTTTT.

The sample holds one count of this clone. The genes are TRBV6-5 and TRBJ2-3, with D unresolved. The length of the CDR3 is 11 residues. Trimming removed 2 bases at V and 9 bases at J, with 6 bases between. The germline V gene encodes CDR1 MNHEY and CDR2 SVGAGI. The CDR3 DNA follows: TGTGCCAGCAGTTACGAGCAAACGCAGTATTTT. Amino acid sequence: CASSYEQTQYF.

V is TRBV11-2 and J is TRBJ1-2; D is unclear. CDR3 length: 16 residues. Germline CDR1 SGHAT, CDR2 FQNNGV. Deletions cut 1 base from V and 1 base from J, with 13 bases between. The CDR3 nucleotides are TGTGCCAGCAGCTTAGTTTTGCGGGTTAATAACTATGGCTACACCTTC. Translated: CASSLVLRVNNYGYTF.

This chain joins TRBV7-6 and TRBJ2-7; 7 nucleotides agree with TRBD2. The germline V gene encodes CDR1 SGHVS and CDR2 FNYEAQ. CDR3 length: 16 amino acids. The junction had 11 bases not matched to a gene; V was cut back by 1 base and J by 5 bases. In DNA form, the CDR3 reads TGTGCCAGCAGCTTAGTGCCCGACTACGGGAGGAACGAGCAGTACTTC. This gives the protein CASSLVPDYGRNEQYF.

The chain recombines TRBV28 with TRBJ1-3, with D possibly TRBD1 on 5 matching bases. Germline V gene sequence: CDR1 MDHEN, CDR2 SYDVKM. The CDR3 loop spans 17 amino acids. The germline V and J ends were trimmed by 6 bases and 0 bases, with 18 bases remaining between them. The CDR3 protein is CASRDEGGAVSGNTIYF. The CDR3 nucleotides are TGTGCCAGCAGGGATGAGGGAGGGGCAGTCTCTGGAAACACCATATATTTT.

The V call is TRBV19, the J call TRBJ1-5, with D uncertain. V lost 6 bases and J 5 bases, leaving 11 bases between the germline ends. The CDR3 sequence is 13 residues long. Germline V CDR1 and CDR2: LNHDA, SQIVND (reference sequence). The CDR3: CASSTGPYQPQHF. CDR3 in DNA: TGTGCCAGTAGCACTGGGCCTTATCAGCCCCAGCATTTT. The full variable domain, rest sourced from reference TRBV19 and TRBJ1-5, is DGGITQSPKYLFRKEGQNVTLSCEQNLNHDAMYWYRQDPGQGLRLIYYSQIVNDFQKGDIAEGYSVSREKKESFPLTVTSAQKNPTAFYLCASSTGPYQPQHFGDGTRLSIL.

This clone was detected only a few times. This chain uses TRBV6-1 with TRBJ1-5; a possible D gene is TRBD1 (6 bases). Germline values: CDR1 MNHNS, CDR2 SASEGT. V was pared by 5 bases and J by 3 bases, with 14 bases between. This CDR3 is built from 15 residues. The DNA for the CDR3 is TGTGCCAGCAGTCACAGGGATCGATCCAATCAGCCCCAGCATTTT. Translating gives CASSHRDRSNQPQHF.

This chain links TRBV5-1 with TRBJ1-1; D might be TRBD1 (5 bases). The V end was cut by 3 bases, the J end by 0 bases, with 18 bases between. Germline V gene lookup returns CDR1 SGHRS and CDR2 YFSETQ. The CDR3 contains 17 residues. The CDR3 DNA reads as TGCGCCAGCAGCTATGGCGCGGGACGGCCGATGAACACTGAAGCTTTCTTT. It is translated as CASSYGAGRPMNTEAFF.

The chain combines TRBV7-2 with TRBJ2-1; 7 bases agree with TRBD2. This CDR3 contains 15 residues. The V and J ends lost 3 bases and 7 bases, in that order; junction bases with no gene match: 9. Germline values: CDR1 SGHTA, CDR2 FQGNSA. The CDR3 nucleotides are TGTGCCAGCAGCTTGTACTACGGGGGAGGGAATGAGCAGTTCTTC. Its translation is CASSLYYGGGNEQFF.

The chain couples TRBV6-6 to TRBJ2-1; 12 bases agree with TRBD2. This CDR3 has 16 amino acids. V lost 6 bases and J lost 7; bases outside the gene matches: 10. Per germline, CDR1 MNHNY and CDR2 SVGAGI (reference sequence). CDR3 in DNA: TGTGCCAGCAGCCTAGGACTAGCGGGATTGGGTAATGAGCAGTTCTTC. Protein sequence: CASSLGLAGLGNEQFF.

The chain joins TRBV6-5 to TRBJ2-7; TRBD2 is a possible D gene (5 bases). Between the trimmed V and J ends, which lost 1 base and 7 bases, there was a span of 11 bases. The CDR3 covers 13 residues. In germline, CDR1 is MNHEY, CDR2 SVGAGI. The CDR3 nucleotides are TGTGCCAGCAGTTACTACCAGGAGGATGAGCAGTACTTC. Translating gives CASSYYQEDEQYF.

The CDR3 loop reads CASSLGLQGSNSPLHF. The CDR3 DNA sequence: TGTGCCAGCAGCCTTGGCCTACAGGGTAGTAATTCACCCCTCCACTTT. This chain uses TRBV5-6 with TRBJ1-6, with D perhaps matching TRBD1 (6 bases). Germline CDR1 SGHDT, CDR2 YYEEEE. With 4 bases removed from V and 6 bases from J, the gap between germline ends came to 17 bases. This CDR3 region has 16 residues.

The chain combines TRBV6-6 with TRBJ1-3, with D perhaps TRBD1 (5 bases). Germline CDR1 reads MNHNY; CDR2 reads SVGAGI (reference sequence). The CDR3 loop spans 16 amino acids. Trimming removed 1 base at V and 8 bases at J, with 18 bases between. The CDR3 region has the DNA TGTGCCAGCAGTTACTTCCCGGAAGGGACTAGGGACACCATATATTTT. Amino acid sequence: CASSYFPEGTRDTIYF.

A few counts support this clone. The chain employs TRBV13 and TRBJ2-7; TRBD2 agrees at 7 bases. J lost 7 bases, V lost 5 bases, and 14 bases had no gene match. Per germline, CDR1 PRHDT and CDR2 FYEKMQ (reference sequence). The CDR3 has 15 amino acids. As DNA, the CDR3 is TGTGCCAGCAGCCTTCATCGGGAGGTTCGGGGGGAGCAGTACTTC. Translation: CASSLHREVRGEQYF.

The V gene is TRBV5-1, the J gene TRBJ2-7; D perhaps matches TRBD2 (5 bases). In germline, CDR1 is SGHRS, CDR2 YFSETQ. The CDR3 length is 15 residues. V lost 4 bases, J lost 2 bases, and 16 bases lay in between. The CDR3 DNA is TGCGCCAGCAGCGCAGGAACGGGGTCTGCCTACGAGCAGTACTTC. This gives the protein CASSAGTGSAYEQYF.

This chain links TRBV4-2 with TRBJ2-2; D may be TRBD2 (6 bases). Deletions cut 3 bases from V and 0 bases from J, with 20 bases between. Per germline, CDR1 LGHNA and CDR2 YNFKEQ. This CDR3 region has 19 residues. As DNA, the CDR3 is TGTGCCAGCAGCCATGATTTACTAGCCTCAAGTACGAACACCGGGGAGCTGTTTTTT. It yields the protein CASSHDLLASSTNTGELFF.